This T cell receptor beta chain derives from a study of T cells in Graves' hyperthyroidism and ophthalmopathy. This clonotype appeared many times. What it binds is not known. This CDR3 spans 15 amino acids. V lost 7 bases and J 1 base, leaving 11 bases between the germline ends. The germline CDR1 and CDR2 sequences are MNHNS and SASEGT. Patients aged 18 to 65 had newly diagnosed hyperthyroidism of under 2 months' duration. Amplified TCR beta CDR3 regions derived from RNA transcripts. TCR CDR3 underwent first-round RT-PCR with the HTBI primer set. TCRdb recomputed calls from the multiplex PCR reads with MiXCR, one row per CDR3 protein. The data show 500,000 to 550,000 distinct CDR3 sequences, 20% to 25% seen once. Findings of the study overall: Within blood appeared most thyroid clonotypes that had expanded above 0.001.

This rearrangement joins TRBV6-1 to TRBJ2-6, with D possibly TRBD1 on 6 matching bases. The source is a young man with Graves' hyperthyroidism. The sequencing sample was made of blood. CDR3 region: CASTIGQSGANVLTF. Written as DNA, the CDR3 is TGTGCCAGCACCATAGGACAGTCTGGGGCCAACGTCCTGACTTTC.